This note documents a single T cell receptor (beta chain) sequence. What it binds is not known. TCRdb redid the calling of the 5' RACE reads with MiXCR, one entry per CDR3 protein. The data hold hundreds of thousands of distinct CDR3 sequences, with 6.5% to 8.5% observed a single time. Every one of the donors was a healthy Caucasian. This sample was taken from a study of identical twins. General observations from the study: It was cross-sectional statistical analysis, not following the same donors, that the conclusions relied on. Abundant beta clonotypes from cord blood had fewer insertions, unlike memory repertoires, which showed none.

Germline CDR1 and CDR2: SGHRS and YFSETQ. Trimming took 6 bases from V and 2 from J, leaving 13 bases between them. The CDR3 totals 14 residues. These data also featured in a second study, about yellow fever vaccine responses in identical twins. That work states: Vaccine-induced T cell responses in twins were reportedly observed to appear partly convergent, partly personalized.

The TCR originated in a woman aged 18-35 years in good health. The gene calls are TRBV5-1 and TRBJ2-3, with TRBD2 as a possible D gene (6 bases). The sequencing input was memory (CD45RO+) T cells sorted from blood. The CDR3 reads CASKAGPDTDTQYF. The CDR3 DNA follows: TGCGCCAGCAAAGCGGGTCCCGACACAGATACGCAGTATTTT. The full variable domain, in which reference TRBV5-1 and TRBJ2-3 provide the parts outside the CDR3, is KAGVTQTPRYLIKTRGQQVTLSCSPISGHRSVSWYQQTPGQGLQFLFEYFSETQRNKGNFPGRFSGRQFSNSRSEMNVSTLELGDSALYLCASKAGPDTDTQYFGPGTRLTVL.